The entry that follows covers one T cell receptor beta chain sequence. Assay: immunoSEQ multiplex PCR; the TCRdb copy retains only in-frame clones and omits some. The top ten clones hold less than 2.5% of a sample with about 100,000 clones, approximately 90% of them seen once. The germline V gene encodes CDR1 MGHRA and CDR2 YSYEKL. Trimming at V came to 6 bases and at J to 3 bases, leaving 16 bases not matched to a gene. This CDR3 comprises 17 residues. This specimen belongs to a study of blood T cell repertoires in COVID-19. Background on the study: Acute-phase and convalescent COVID-19 samples originated in the United States, Italy and Spain.

Source material: peripheral blood. This clonotype originated in a man between 45 and 60 years old with active COVID-19. The rearrangement joins TRBV4-1 to TRBJ1-1; 7 bases are shared with TRBD1. The CDR3 coding sequence is TGCGCCAGCAGATACAGGGGTCTGACTCTCCGGGACACTGAAGCTTTCTTT. Translated: CASRYRGLTLRDTEAFF.